These 6 T cell receptor beta chains came from one sample sequenced in a study of T cell repertoires in cytomegalovirus infection. Their specific antigens are unknown. A single record per CDR3 protein comes from TCRdb applying MiXCR to the reads. The profile shows a few hundred thousand distinct CDR3 sequences, about 20% of them singletons. The input for sequencing was cultured PBMCs, taken from culture after CMV antigen stimulation. The origin of the receptors is a human donor in good health (CMV status not recorded). Some clones in this sample may be carry-over from other donors' samples.

This clonotype was observed a handful of times. The chain employs TRBV4-1 and TRBJ1-4, with unresolved D. CDR1 is MGHRA and CDR2 is YSYEKL in the germline V gene. The CDR3 is 18 residues long. V was pared by 1 base and J by 7 bases, with 22 bases between. The CDR3 DNA follows: TGCGCCAGCAGCCAAGGTCCCGCCCGGGGAACTATTGGTGAAAAACTGTTTTTT. This sequence encodes CASSQGPARGTIGEKLFF.

The chain couples TRBV7-9 to TRBJ2-3; 10 nucleotides line up with TRBD1. V dropped 5 bases and J dropped 5; count of bases not matched to a gene: 7. Germline CDR1 reads SEHNR; CDR2 reads FQNEAQ (reference sequence). CDR3 length equals 15 residues. The CDR3 spells CASSQGQGDGDTQYF. CDR3 DNA sequence: TGTGCCAGCAGCCAAGGACAGGGGGATGGAGATACGCAGTATTTT.

This chain's CDR3 is CASRGGRANTGELFF. DNA for the CDR3: TGTGCCAGCAGGGGCGGGAGGGCGAACACCGGGGAGCTGTTTTTT. The genes are TRBV28 and TRBJ2-2; 9 bases match TRBD2. V was pared by 6 bases and J by 0 bases, with 2 bases of the junction left unmatched. This CDR3 has 15 residues. CDR1 is MDHEN, CDR2 SYDVKM, per germline.

V and J are TRBV6-8 and TRBJ1-1; no definite D call. Trimming removed 0 bases from V and 1 base from J, with 9 bases in between. Germline values: CDR1 MNHGY, CDR2 SAAAGT. CDR3 length: 15 amino acids. Written as DNA, the CDR3 is TGTGCCAGCAGTTACTCTGGCAGTGAGAACACTGAAGCTTTCTTT. Its protein is CASSYSGSENTEAFF.

The chain carries TRBV10-1 and TRBJ1-6, with D unresolved. CDR3 length: 12 residues. Trimming removed 0 bases at V and 13 bases at J, with 7 bases between. Germline-derived CDR1 and CDR2 are WNHNN and SYGVQD (reference sequence). CDR3 sequence (DNA): TGCGCCAGCAGTGAGTCGACTCAGCCCCTCCACTTT. It specifies CASSESTQPLHF.

The genes are TRBV4-3 and TRBJ1-2; perhaps TRBD1 as D (5 bases). The CDR3 extends over 14 amino acids. Germline CDR1 LGHNA, CDR2 YSLEER. V was trimmed by 0 bases and J by 10 bases, leaving 15 bases between them. DNA for the CDR3: TGCGCCAGCAGCCAAGATATGGTCCAGGGTGTCTACACCTTC. Its translation is CASSQDMVQGVYTF.